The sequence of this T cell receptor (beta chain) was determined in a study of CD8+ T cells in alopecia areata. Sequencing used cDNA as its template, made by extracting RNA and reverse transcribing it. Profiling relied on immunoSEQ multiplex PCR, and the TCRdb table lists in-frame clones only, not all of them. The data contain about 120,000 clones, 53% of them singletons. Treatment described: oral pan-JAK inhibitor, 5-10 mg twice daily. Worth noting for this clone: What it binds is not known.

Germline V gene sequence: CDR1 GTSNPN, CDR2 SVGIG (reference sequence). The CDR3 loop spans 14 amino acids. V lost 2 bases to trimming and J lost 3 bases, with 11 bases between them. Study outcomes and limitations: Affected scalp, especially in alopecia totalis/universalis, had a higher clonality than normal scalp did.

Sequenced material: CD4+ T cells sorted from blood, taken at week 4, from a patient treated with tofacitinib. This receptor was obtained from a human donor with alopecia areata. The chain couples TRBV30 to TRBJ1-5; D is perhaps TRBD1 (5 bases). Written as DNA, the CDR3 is TGTGCCTGGAGTTTAAGGGGTACCAATCAGCCCCAGCATTTT. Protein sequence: CAWSLRGTNQPQHF.